This T cell receptor beta chain stems from a study of blood T cells in healthy people across ages. Unmatched junction bases numbered 10, after V lost 6 bases and J lost 3 bases. The CDR3 is made up of 18 amino acids. This clonotype turned up a few times. Primed by a sample-barcoded 5' primer and a J-beta primer mix, a second PCR proceeded for roughly 6 to 12 cycles. Every individual sample yielded 2.5 million or more paired-end reads (each containing CDR3). TCRdb passed the 5' RACE reads through MiXCR, listing each CDR3 protein once. The table has about 720,000 distinct CDR3 sequences, approximately 21% seen once.

The V call is TRBV12-3 or TRBV12-4, the J call TRBJ2-6; 11 bases align to TRBD1. Sequenced: blood. This TCR was recovered from a man between 65 and 79 years old in good health. The CDR3 nucleotides are TGTGCCAGCAGACCTCCCTGGACAGGGGGCTTTGGGGCCAACGTCCTGACTTTC. Amino acids: CASRPPWTGGFGANVLTF.